This TCR beta chain was sequenced in a study of PD-1 blockade in classical Hodgkin lymphoma. Study-level information: Each patient was given nivolumab 3 mg/kg through a vein every 2 weeks.

Brentuximab vedotin exposure varied, and every patient relapsed after autologous stem cell transplantation. Worth noting for this clone: Its cognate antigen is unknown.

Study-level results: Complete responders started with a diversity level that resembled newly diagnosed patients at baseline. Healthy donors reportedly exceeded newly diagnosed patients in baseline TCR diversity.

Germline assignment: CDR1 MNHNS and CDR2 SASEGT. The ends lost 6 bases at V and 0 bases at J; junction bases unmatched: 5. The CDR3 runs 15 residues. TCRdb's copy holds only in-frame clones and misses some; the assay was immunoSEQ multiplex PCR. The sample lists roughly 96,000 clones, about 88% occurring once. This receptor was identified in a human donor with classical Hodgkin lymphoma. This chain uses TRBV6-1 with TRBJ2-7, with TRBD2 matching over 10 bases. The specimen comprised peripheral blood mononuclear cells (PBMCs), sampled before the second cycle of nivolumab. The CDR3 nucleotides read TGTGCCAGCAGATGGACTAGCGGTAGCTCCTACGAGCAGTACTTC. Protein sequence: CASRWTSGSSYEQYF.